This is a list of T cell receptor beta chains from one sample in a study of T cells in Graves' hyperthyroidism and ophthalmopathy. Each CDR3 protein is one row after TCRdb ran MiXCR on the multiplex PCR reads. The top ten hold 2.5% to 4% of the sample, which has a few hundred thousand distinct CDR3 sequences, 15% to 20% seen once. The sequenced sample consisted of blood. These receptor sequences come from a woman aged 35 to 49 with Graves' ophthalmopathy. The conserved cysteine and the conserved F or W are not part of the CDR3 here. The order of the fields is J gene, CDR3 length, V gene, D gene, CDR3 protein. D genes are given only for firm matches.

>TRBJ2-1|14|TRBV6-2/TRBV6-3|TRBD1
ASSYPTGIGDNEQF
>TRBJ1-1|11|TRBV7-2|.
ASSADRSAEAF
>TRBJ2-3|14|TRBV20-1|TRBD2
SARDPRDYSQDTQY
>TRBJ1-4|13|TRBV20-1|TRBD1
SARNPTGASEKLF
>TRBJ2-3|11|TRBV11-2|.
ASSHPPADTQY
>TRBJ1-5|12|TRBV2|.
ASSERRGNQPQH
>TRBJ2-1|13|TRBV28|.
ASSLWGNSYNEQF
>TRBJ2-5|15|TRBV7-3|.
ASSLTAAGGLQETQY
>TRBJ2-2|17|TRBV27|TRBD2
ASSLLQLAGNLGTGELF
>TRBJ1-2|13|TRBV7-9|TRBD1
ASSLVGTAHYGYT
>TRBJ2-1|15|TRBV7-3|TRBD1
ASSLGPQGQGYNEQF
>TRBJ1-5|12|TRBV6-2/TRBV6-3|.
ASRRTVLMQPQH
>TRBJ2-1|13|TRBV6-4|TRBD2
ASSVGLAGDNEQF
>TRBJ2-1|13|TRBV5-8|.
ASSVVGALYNEQF
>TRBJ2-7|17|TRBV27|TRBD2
ASSSVGRLAGPALYEQY
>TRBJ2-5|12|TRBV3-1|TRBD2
ASSSGGGEETQY
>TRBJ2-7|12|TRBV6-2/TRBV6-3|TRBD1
ASTPGQGAGEQY
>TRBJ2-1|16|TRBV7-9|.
ASSSDLGTGLSYNEQF
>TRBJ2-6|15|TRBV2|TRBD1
ASSEQGAPSGANVLT
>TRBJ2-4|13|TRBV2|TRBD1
ASNRDRGAKNIQY
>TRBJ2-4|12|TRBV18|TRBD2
ASSPPGLGDIQY
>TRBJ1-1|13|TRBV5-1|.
ASSSAVGPNTEAF
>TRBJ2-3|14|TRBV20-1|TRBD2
SARRIGRANIDTQY
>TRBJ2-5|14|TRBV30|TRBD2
AWNYGVAGAGETQY
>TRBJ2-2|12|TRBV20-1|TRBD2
SALAGLNTGELF
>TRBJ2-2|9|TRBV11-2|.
ASGRTGELF
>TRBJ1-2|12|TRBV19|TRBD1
ASSSRQGVSGYT
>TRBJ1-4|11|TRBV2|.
ASSLASNEKLF
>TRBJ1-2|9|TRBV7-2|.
VSSSRVGYT
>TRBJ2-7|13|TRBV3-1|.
ASSQAQGSSYEQY
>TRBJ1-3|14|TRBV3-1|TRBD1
ASSRHRGSVGNTIY
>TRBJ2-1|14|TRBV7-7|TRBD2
ASSLAPSGRSNEQF
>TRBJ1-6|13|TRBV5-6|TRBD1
ASSWEGQSNSPLH
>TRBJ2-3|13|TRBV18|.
ASSPSYSGTDTQY
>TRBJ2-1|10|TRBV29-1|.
SVRREFNEQF
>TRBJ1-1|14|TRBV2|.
ASSVPGGLMNTEAF
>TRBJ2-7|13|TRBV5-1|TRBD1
ASSLEGDSSYEQY
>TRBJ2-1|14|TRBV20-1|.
SAREPGDSTYNEQF
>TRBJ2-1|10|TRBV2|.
ASSELTVEKF
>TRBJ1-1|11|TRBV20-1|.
SAPRGGNTEAF
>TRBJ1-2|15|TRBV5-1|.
ASSLGMGAQNNYGYT
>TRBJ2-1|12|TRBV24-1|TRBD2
ATSEGGRVNEQF
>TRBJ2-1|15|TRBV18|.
ASSTIISGAGYNEQF
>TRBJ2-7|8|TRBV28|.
ASSGNEQY
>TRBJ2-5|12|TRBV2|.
ASYSGKLQETQY
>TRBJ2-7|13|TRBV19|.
ASSTGMLGPYEQY